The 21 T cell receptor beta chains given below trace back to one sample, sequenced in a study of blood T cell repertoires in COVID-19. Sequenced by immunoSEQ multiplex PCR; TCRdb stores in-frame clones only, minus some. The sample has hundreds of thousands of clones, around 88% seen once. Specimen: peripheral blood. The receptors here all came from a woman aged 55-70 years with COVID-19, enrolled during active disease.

CDR3 protein: CASSKGYIRHPATGEQYF. Written as DNA, the CDR3 is TGTGCCAGCAGCAAAGGTTATATAAGACACCCGGCCACCGGCGAGCAGTACTTC. The genes are TRBV21-1 and TRBJ2-7; the tabulated D call, TRBD1, remains unverified against the DNA. TRBV21-1 is termed a pseudogene. This CDR3 spans 18 amino acids.

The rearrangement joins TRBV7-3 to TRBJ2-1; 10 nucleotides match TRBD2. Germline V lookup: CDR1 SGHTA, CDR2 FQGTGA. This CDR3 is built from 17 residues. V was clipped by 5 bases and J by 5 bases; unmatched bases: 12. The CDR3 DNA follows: TGTGCCAGCAGCACCCCAACTAGCGGGGTCGTAAACAATGAGCAGTTCTTC. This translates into CASSTPTSGVVNNEQFF.

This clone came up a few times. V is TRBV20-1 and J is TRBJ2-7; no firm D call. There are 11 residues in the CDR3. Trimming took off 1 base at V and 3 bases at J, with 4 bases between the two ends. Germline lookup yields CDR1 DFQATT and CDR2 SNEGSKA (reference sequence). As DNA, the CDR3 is TGCAGTGCTAGAGGCGTCTACGAGCAGTACTTC. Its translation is CSARGVYEQYF.

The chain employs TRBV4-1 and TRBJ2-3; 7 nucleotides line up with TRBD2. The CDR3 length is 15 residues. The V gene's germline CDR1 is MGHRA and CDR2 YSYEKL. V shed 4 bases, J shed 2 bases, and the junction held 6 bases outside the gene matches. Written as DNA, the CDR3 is TGCGCCAGCAGCCGACTAGCCACCTCCACAGATACGCAGTATTTT. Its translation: CASSRLATSTDTQYF.

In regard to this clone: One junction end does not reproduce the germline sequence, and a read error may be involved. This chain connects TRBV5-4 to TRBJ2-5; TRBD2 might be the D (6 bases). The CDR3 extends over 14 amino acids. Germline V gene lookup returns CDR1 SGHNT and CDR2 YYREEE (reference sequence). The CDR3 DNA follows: TGTGCCAGCAACTTGGAGCGGGCATCAGAGACCCAGTACTTC. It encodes CASNLERASETQYF.

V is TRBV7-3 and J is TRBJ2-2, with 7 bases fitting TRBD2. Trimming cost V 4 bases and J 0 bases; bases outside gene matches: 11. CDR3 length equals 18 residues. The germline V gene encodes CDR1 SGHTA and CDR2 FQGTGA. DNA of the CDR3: TGTGCCAGCAGCTCCCGTTCGACCCTAGCGGCGAACACCGGGGAGCTGTTTTTT. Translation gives CASSSRSTLAANTGELFF.

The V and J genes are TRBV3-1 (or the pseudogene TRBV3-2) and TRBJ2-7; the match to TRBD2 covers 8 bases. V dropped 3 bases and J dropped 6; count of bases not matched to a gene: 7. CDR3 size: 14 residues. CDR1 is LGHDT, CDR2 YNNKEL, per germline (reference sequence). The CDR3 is CASSQGLVVTEQYF. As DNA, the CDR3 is TGTGCCAGCAGCCAGGGACTAGTAGTTACCGAGCAGTACTTC.

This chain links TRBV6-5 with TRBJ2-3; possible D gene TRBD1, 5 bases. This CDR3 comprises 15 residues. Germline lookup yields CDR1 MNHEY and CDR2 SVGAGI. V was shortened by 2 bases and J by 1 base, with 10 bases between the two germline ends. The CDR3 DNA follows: TGTGCCAGCAGTTACGAGTGGGGCCGCACAGATACGCAGTATTTT. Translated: CASSYEWGRTDTQYF.

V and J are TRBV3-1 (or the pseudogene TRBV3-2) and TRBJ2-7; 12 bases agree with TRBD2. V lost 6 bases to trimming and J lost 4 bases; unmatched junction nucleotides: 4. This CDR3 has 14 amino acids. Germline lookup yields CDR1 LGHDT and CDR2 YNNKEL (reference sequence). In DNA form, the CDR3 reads TGTGCCAGCAGTCTAGCGGGGGGGCAGTACGAGCAGTACTTC. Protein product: CASSLAGGQYEQYF.

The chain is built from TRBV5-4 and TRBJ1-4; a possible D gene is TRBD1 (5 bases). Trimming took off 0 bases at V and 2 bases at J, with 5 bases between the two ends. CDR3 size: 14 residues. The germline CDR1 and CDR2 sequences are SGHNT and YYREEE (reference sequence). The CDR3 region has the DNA TGTGCCAGCAGCTTGGGGGGCACTAATGAAAAACTGTTTTTT. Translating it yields CASSLGGTNEKLFF.

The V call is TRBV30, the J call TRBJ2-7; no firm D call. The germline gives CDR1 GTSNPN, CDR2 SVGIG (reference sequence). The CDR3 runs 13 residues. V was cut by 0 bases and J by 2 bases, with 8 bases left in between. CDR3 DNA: TGTGCCTGGAGTGTCAGGTTTCCCTACGAGCAGTACTTC. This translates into CAWSVRFPYEQYF. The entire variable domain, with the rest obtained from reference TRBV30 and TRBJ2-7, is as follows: SQTIHQWPATLVQPVGSPLSLECTVEGTSNPNLYWYRQAAGRGLQLLFYSVGIGQISSEVPQNLSASRPQDRQFILSSKKLLLSDSGFYLCAWSVRFPYEQYFGPGTRLTVT.

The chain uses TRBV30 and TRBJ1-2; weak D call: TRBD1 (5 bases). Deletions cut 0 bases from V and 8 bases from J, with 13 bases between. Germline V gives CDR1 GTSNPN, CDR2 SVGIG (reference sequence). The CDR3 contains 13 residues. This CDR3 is CAWSVRQGGGYTF. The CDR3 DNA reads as TGTGCCTGGAGTGTTCGTCAGGGAGGGGGCTACACCTTC.

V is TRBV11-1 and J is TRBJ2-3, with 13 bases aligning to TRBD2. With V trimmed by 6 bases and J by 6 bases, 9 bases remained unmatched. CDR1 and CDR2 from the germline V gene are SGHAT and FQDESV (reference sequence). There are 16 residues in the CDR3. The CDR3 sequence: CASSRAGLAGADTQYF. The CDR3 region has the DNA TGTGCCAGCAGTCGAGCTGGACTAGCGGGGGCGGATACGCAGTATTTT. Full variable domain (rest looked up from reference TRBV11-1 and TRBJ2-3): EAEVAQSPRYKITEKSQAVAFWCDPISGHATLYWYRQILGQGPELLVQFQDESVVDDSQLPKDRFSAERLKGVDSTLKIQPAELGDSAMYLCASSRAGLAGADTQYFGPGTRLTVL.

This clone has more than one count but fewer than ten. DNA of the CDR3: TGTGCCAGCAGCTTAGTAGAACCGGGAAGTAGCTCCTATAATTCACCCCTCCACTTT. Its translation is CASSLVEPGSSSYNSPLHF. The chain has TRBV7-8 and TRBJ1-6; D is undetermined. In germline, CDR1 is SGHVS, CDR2 FQNEAQ. V lost 1 base, J lost 0 bases, and 16 bases lay in between. The CDR3 is 19 residues long.

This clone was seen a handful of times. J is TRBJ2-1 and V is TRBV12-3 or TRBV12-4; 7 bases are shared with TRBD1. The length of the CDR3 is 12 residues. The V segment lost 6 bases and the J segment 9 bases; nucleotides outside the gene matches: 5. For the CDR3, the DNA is TGTGCCAGCAGCCTACAGGGGCTTGAGCAGTTCTTC. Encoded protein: CASSLQGLEQFF.

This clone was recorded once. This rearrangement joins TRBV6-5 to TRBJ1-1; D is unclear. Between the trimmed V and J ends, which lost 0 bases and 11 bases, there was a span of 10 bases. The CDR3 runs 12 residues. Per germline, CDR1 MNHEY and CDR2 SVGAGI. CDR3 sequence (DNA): TGTGCCAGCAGTTACTCAGGAGACTTGGCTTTCTTT. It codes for CASSYSGDLAFF.

CDR3 in DNA: TGTGCCAGCAGTCCTACTAGGGCGGGAAATGAAAAACTGTTTTTT. Its protein product is CASSPTRAGNEKLFF. V and J are TRBV27 and TRBJ1-4, with D unresolved. There are 15 residues in the CDR3. Trimming took 5 bases from V and 5 from J, leaving 15 bases between them. The germline V gene has CDR1 MNHEY and CDR2 SMNVEV (reference sequence).

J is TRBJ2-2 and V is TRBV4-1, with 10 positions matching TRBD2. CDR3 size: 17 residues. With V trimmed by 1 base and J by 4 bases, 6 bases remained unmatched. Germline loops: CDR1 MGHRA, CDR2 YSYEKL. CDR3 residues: CASSQAVAGGPTGELFF. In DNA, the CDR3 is TGCGCCAGCAGCCAAGCGGTAGCGGGGGGCCCCACCGGGGAGCTGTTTTTT.

CDR3 amino acids: CASSQDTHFLRAFF. The CDR3 coding sequence is TGTGCCAGCAGCCAAGATACGCATTTCCTCCGGGCTTTCTTT. The V gene is TRBV3-1 (or the pseudogene TRBV3-2), the J gene TRBJ1-1; D remains ambiguous. V lost 0 bases and J lost 11, with 16 bases in between. This CDR3 contains 14 residues. Per the germline V gene, CDR1 is LGHDT and CDR2 is YNNKEL (reference sequence).

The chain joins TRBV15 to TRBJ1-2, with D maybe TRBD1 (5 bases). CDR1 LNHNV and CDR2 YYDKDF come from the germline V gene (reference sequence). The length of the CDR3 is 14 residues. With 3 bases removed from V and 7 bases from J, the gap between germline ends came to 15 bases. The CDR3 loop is CATSRDKGPGGYTF. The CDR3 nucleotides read TGTGCCACCAGCAGGGACAAAGGGCCCGGTGGCTACACCTTC.

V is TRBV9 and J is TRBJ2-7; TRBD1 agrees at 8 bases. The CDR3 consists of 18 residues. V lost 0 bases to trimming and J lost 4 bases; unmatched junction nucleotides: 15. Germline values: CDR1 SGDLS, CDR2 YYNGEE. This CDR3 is CASSVGGRPQGALYEQYF. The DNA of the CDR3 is TGTGCCAGCAGCGTAGGAGGCCGACCTCAGGGGGCCTTGTACGAGCAGTACTTC.